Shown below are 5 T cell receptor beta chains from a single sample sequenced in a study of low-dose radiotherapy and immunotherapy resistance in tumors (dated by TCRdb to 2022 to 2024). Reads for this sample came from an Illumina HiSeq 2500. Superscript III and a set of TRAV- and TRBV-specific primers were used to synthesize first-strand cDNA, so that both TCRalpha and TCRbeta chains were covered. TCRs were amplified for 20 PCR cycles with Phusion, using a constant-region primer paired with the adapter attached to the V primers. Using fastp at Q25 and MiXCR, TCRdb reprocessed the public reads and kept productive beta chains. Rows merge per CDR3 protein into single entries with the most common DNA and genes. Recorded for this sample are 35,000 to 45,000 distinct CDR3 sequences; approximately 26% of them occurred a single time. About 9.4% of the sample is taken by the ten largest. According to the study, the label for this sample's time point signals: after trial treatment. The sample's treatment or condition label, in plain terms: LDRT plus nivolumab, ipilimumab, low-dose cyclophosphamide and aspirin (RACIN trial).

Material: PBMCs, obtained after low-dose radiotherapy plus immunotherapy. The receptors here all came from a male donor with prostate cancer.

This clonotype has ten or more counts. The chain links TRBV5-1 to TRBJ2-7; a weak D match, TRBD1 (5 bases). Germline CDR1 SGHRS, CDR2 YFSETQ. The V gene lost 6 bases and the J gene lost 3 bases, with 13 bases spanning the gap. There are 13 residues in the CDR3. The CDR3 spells CASTLDSGYEQYF. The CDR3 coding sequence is TGCGCCAGCACCCTAGACAGTGGCTACGAGCAGTACTTC.

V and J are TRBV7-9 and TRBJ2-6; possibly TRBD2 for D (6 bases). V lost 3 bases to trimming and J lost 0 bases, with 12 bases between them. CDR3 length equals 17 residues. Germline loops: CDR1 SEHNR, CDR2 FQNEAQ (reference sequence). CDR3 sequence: CASSLGGVGSGANVLTF. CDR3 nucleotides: TGTGCCAGCAGCTTGGGAGGCGTGGGCTCTGGGGCCAACGTCCTGACTTTC.

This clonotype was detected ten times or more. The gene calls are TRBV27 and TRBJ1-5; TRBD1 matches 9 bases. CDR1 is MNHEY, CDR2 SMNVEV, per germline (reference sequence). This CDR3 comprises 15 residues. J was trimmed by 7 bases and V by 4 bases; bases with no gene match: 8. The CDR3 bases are TGTGCCAGCAGTTCGGGGACAGGGAGGACCCAGCCCCAGCATTTT. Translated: CASSSGTGRTQPQHF.

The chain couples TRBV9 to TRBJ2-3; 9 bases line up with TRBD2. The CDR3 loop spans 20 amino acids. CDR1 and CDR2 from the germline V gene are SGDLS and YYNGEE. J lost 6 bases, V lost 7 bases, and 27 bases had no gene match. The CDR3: CASLGASGKLERHFLDTQYF. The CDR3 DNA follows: TGTGCCAGCCTGGGGGCTAGCGGGAAGTTAGAGCGGCACTTTTTGGATACGCAGTATTTT.

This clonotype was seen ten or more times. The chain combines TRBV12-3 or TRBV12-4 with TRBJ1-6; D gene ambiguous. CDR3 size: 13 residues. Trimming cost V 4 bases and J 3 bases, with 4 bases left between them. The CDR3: CASSYNYNSPLHF. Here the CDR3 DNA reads TGTGCCAGCAGTTACAACTATAATTCACCCCTCCACTTT.